A selection of T cell receptor beta chains follows, all from one sample in a study of monozygotic twins with inflammatory bowel disease. TCRdb re-called the 5' RACE reads and gives one entry per CDR3 protein, without DNA. In total, the table holds around 140,000 distinct CDR3 sequences. The specimen was blood. These receptors all come from a human donor with ulcerative colitis or Crohn's disease, or a healthy co-twin of an affected twin (not recorded which). CDR3s include the opening cysteine and the closing phenylalanine or tryptophan.

>TRBJ2-7|TRBV5-4
CASSLKGSSYEQYF
>TRBJ1-2|TRBV10-3
CAISESNGPGRGDGYTF
>TRBJ1-1|TRBV7-2
CASSFQGRMNTEAFF
>TRBJ2-7|TRBV10-3
CAISDQDQYEQYF
>TRBJ2-1|TRBV20-1
CSARSPGQGIYNEQFF
>TRBJ1-6|TRBV18
CASSPEGQGSPLHF
>TRBJ1-1|TRBV5-6
CASSSGPGGTEAFF
>TRBJ2-5|TRBV7-7
CASSLDRGLETQYF
>TRBJ1-1|TRBV12-3/TRBV12-4
CASSLALQYTEAFF
>TRBJ2-7|TRBV10-3
CAISPDRTYEQYF
>TRBJ2-4|TRBV7-2
CASSLGGTRGYIQYF
>TRBJ2-5|TRBV5-1
CASSLAGLAWETQYF
>TRBJ2-5|TRBV11-2
CASSLARDKGRKTQYF
>TRBJ2-4|TRBV20-1
CSARVRMAKNIQYF
>TRBJ2-7|TRBV24-1
CATSDFLGEQYF
>TRBJ2-7|TRBV19
CASSTITTNRGRYEQYF
>TRBJ2-7|TRBV29-1
CSVESREYEQYF
>TRBJ1-4|TRBV20-1
CSAPTGVGEKLFF
>TRBJ2-7|TRBV7-9
CASSDEWGGLSNEQYF
>TRBJ2-3|TRBV4-3
CASSQDLISSTDTQYF
>TRBJ1-6|TRBV6-5
CASSYSIWGANNSPLHF
>TRBJ2-1|TRBV7-9
CASSRNLGGTYNEQFF
>TRBJ2-3|TRBV7-3
CASSPQAGITDTQYF
>TRBJ2-3|TRBV20-1
CSARDPLSGGHTDTQYF
>TRBJ2-7|TRBV7-6
CASSSRDTDGEQYF
>TRBJ2-7|TRBV5-1
CASSPWTSGGAVHYEQYF
>TRBJ2-1|TRBV7-2
CASSLYGQINEQFF
>TRBJ1-1|TRBV27
CASSLTGSEAFF
>TRBJ2-1|TRBV19
CASSVVAGAILNEQFF
>TRBJ2-3|TRBV7-2
CASSTQGGARRTDTQYF
>TRBJ2-3|TRBV20-1
CSARVSLDRVNKIGTDTQYF
>TRBJ2-7|TRBV20-1
CSASLDTTYEQYF
>TRBJ1-4|TRBV12-3/TRBV12-4
CASTLGGEKLFF